Listed below are T cell receptor beta chains from one sample, sequenced in a study of shared clonotypes between healthy human individuals. TCRdb's copy holds only in-frame clones and misses some; the assay was immunoSEQ multiplex PCR. Among under 650,000 clones listed, roughly 95% were seen once. Sample: naive CD4+ T cells sorted from blood. The receptors here all came from a woman in her 30s in good health. The CDR3 runs from the conserved cysteine through the conserved F or W. A D gene is named only where the DNA matches it firmly. Clone size is shown for a subset of rows, as once, few, many or a class of expanded clone.

d_call	clone_size	v_call	j_call	cdr3_nt	cdr3_aa
TRBD1	-	TRBV19	TRBJ2-2	TGTGCCAGTACCACCGGACAGGGGGCAGGCGGGGAGCTGTTTTTT	CASTTGQGAGGELFF
TRBD2	-	TRBV27	TRBJ2-3	TGTGCCAGCAGTTCCAGGCTAGCGGGAGGGCGCCTATCGGCGGATACGCAGTATTTT	CASSSRLAGGRLSADTQYF
-	-	TRBV18	TRBJ1-4	TGTGCCAGTACGTACGGCGGAAATGAAAAACTGTTTTTT	CASTYGGNEKLFF
TRBD1	-	TRBV28	TRBJ1-2	TGTGCCAGCAGTTTTGCGGGACAGGTTTATGGCTACACCTTC	CASSFAGQVYGYTF
-	-	TRBV19	TRBJ2-2	TGTGCCAGTAGTATTGGACGGGGAAGCACCGGGGAGCTGTTTTTT	CASSIGRGSTGELFF
-	-	TRBV29-1	TRBJ1-2	TGCAGCGTTGAATTTTTTGGCAGGGGAGACGGCTACACCTTC	CSVEFFGRGDGYTF
TRBD1	-	TRBV7-9	TRBJ1-1	TGTGCCAGCAGCGACAGACAGGGTAGGGTAGGCACTGAAGCTTTCTTT	CASSDRQGRVGTEAFF
TRBD1	-	TRBV19	TRBJ2-7	TGTGCCAGTAGTATAGCTCGGACAGGGGACTACGAGCAGTACTTC	CASSIARTGDYEQYF
TRBD1	-	TRBV28	TRBJ1-1	TGTGCCAGCAGTCGACAGGGGGCGTATACTGAAGCTTTCTTT	CASSRQGAYTEAFF
-	-	TRBV28	TRBJ1-5	TGTGCCAGCACCATTCAGGGTAGCAATCAGCCCCAGCATTTT	CASTIQGSNQPQHF
TRBD1	-	TRBV7-9	TRBJ1-5	TGTGCCAGCAGCGCCGGGACAGGGGGCGTTGAGGCCCAGCATTTT	CASSAGTGGVEAQHF
TRBD1	-	TRBV2	TRBJ1-2	TGTGCCAGCAGGGAGGGACAGGGATATGGCTACACCTTC	CASREGQGYGYTF
-	-	TRBV28	TRBJ1-2	TGTGCCAGCAGCATGGGGGTAAACTATGGCTACACCTTC	CASSMGVNYGYTF
-	once	TRBV5-8	TRBJ2-7	TGTGCCAGCAGCTTGGGACAAATTGACGGATACGAGCAGTACTTC	CASSLGQIDGYEQYF
TRBD1	-	TRBV10-2	TRBJ2-7	TGCGCCAGCACCCCCAATTGGGGACAGGGGGCATACGAGCAGTACTTC	CASTPNWGQGAYEQYF
-	-	TRBV18	TRBJ2-3	TGTGCCAGCTCACCAGCTGGGGAGATCACAGATACGCAGTATTTT	CASSPAGEITDTQYF
TRBD1	-	TRBV5-5	TRBJ2-5	TGTGCCAGCAGCCCCGCAGAGTTGAGGGGGCCCCGACAAGAGACCCAGTACTTC	CASSPAELRGPRQETQYF
TRBD2	-	TRBV29-1	TRBJ2-7	TGCAGCGTCAGGGAGGGGCCAGCCTACGAGCAGTACTTC	CSVREGPAYEQYF
TRBD1	-	TRBV27	TRBJ1-1	TGTGCCAGCAGTCCCCGGACAGGGGGCAACACTGAAGCTTTCTTT	CASSPRTGGNTEAFF
-	-	TRBV7-6	TRBJ1-2	TGTGCCAGCAGCCATAGGGGGAACGGGATAAATGGCTACACCTTC	CASSHRGNGINGYTF
TRBD1	-	TRBV10-3	TRBJ1-2	TGTGCCATCAGTGGAGGGACAGGGCATGGCTACACCTTC	CAISGGTGHGYTF
-	-	TRBV11-2	TRBJ1-1	TGTGCCAGCAGCTCAGCTTTCAGGGGTTCCACTGAAGCTTTCTTT	CASSSAFRGSTEAFF
-	-	TRBV6-1	TRBJ1-1	TGTGCCAGCATAGGTGCCAGGGGCACTGAAGCTTTCTTT	CASIGARGTEAFF
-	-	TRBV28	TRBJ2-1	TGTGCCAGCAGTCCACGGAGGGCTGATTACAATGAGCAGTTCTTC	CASSPRRADYNEQFF
-	-	TRBV2	TRBJ2-3	TGTGCCAGCAGGGAGGTTGGCACAGATACGCAGTATTTT	CASREVGTDTQYF
-	few	TRBV5-1	TRBJ1-1	TGCGCCAGCAGCTTGGCAGGGTCCCCTGAAGCTTTCTTT	CASSLAGSPEAFF
TRBD2	-	TRBV19	TRBJ2-1	TGTGCCAGTAGTAATCTAGCGGGAGGACCCTATGAGCAGTTCTTC	CASSNLAGGPYEQFF
-	-	TRBV28	TRBJ1-2	TGTGCCAGCAATATTGGGACTTGGAGGGGCTACACCTTC	CASNIGTWRGYTF
-	-	TRBV6-1	TRBJ1-1	TGTGCCAGCATCACCCTGACAACTGAAGCTTTCTTT	CASITLTTEAFF
TRBD1	-	TRBV13	TRBJ2-3	TGTGCCAGCAGCTCCGGACAGGAATCAGATACGCAGTATTTT	CASSSGQESDTQYF
-	-	TRBV4-1	TRBJ1-6	TGCGCCAGCAGCCAAGTAGGGGCCTCCTATAATTCACCCCTCCACTTT	CASSQVGASYNSPLHF